This section outlines one T cell receptor beta chain sequence together with its context. This clonotype was seen many times. This receptor's antigen is unknown. Base qualities are not provided; no much larger clone lies one nucleotide away. This entry is derived from a study of breast tumors, draining lymph nodes, adjacent tissues (TCRdb year 2016). Turning to the overall study: The study compared TCR beta repertoires across tumor, adjacent nontumor tissue and axillary lymph nodes from breast cancer patients. The study aimed to assess the relationships and possible T-cell exchange between tumor, surrounding tissue and draining lymph node repertoires in human breast cancer. Results the study describes overall, beyond this receptor: The data were considered consistent with most tumor T cells being derived from the lymph node and subsequently expanding within tumor tissue. Tumor T-cell repertoires showed less diversity than lymph node repertoires and more diversity than nontumor tissue repertoires, and tumor T-cell repertoires showed preferential V and J gene usage. The conclusion that tumor T cells originate in lymph nodes was presented as consistent with a hypothesis rather than as directly demonstrated. In luminal-like breast cancer, tumor and nontumor tissue repertoires resembled each other significantly more than in basal-like breast cancer.

Lymph node samples were obtained from the axillary draining lymph nodes of breast cancer patients. Sequencing was carried out with an Illumina HiSeq 2000. TCR beta chain libraries were generated by multiplex PCR amplification. The amplified TCR beta chain products were analyzed by high-throughput sequencing. The raw public reads went through TCRdb reprocessing: fastp at Q25, MiXCR clone calling, in-frame beta chains kept. Each entry is one CDR3 protein sequence, shown with its most common DNA and genes. The table for this sample lists around 130,000 distinct CDR3 sequences; approximately 21% of them were counted only once. The ten top clones hold 2% to 2.5% of the sample. The CDR3 has 17 amino acids, counting the end cysteine and phenylalanine. The entry retains the CDR3 DNA only, 51 bases that are in frame from base 1. CDR1 and CDR2, looked up from the germline V gene (reference sequence), are DFQATT and SNEGSKA. V is pruned by 3 bases and J by 3 bases, leaving 15 bases of the junction without a gene match.

The sequence joins TRBV20-1 to TRBJ2-3, and TRBD2 matches 7 of the central bases. The clonotype originates from a female donor with breast cancer. Some clones in this sample may be carry-over from other donors' samples. Specimen: axillary lymph node tissue. CDR3 protein: CSARWEGGAYTTDTQYF. The nucleotides read TGCAGTGCTAGGTGGGAGGGAGGCGCCTACACTACAGATACGCAGTATTTT.